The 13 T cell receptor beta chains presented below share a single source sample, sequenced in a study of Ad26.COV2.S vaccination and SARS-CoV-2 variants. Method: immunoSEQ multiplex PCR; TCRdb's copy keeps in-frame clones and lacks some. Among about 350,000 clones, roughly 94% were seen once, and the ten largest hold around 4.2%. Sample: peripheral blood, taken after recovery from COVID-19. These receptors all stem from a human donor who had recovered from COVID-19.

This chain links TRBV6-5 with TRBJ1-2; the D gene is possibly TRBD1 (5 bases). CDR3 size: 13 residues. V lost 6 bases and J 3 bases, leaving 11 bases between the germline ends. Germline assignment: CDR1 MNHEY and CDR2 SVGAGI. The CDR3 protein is CASSPQEYYGYTF. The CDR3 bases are TGTGCCAGCAGCCCACAGGAATACTATGGCTACACCTTC.

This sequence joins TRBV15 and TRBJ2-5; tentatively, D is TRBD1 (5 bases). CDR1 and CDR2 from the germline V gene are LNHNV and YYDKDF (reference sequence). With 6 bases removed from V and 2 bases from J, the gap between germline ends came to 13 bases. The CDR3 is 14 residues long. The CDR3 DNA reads TGTGCCACCAGGAACAGGTCCAATCAAGAGACCCAGTACTTC. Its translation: CATRNRSNQETQYF.

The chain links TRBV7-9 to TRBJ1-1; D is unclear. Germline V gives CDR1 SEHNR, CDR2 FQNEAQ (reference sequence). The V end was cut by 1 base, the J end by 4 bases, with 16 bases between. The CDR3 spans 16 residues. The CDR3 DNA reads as TGTGCCAGCAGCTTAGGGTCCGGGGTTTTGGGCACTGAAGCTTTCTTT. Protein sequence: CASSLGSGVLGTEAFF.

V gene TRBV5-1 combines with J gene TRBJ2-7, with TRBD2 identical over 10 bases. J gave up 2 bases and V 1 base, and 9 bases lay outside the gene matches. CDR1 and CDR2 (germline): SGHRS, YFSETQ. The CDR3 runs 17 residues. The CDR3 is CASSLTSGLANAYEQYF. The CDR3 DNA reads TGCGCCAGCAGCTTGACCTCGGGACTAGCGAACGCCTACGAGCAGTACTTC.

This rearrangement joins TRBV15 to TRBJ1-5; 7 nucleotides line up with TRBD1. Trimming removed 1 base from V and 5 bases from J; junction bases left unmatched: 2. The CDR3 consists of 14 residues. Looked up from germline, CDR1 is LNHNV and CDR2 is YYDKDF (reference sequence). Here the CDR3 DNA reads TGTGCCACCAGCAGAGCCAGGGGGGATCAGCCCCAGCATTTT. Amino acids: CATSRARGDQPQHF.

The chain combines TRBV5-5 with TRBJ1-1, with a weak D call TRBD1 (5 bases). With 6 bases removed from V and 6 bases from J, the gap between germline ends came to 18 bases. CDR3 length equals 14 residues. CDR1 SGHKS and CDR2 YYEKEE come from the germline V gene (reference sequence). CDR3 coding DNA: TGTGCCAGCAACCCGATCCCAGGGTCCCCTGAAGCTTTCTTT. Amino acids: CASNPIPGSPEAFF.

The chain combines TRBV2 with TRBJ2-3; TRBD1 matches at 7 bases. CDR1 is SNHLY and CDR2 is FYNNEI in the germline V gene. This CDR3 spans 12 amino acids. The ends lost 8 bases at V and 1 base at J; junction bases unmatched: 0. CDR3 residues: CASGQGTDTQYF. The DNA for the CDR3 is TGTGCCAGCGGACAGGGCACAGATACGCAGTATTTT. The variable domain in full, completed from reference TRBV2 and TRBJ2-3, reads EPEVTQTPSHQVTQMGQEVILRCVPISNHLYFYWYRQILGQKVEFLVSFYNNEISEKSEIFDDQFSVERPDGSNFTLKIRSTKLEDSAMYFCASGQGTDTQYFGPGTRLTVL.

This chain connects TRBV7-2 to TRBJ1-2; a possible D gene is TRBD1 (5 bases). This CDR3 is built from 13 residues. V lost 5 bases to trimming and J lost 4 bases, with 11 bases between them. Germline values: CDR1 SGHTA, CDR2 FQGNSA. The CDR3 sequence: CASSVQGTYGYTF. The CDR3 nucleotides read TGTGCCAGCAGCGTCCAGGGTACCTATGGCTACACCTTC.

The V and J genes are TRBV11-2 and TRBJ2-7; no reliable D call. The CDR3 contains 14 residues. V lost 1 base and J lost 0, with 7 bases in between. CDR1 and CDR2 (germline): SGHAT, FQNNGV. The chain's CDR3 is CASSLVRGSYEQYF. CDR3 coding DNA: TGTGCCAGCAGCTTAGTTCGCGGCTCCTACGAGCAGTACTTC.

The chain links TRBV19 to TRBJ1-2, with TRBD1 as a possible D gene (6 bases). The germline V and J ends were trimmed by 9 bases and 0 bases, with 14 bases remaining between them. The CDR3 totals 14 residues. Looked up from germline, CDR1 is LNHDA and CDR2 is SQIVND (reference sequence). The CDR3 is CASNDRRPNYGYTF. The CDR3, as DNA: TGTGCCAGCAACGACAGGCGACCTAACTATGGCTACACCTTC.

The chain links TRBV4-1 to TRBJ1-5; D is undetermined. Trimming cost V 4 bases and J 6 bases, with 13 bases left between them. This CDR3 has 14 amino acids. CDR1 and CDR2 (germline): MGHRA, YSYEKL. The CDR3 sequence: CASSLDKWVQPQHF. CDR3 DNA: TGCGCCAGCAGCCTCGACAAGTGGGTTCAGCCCCAGCATTTT.

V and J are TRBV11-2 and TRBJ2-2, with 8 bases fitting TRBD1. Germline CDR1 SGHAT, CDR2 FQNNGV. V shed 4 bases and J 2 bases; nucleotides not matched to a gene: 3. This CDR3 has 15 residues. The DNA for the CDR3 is TGTGCCAGCAGCTCAGGGGGCTTAAACACCGGGGAGCTGTTTTTT. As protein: CASSSGGLNTGELFF.

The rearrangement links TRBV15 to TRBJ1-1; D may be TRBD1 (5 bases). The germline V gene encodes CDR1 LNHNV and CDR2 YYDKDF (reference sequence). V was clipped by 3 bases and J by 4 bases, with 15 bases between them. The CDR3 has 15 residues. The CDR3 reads CATSSPGTPTTEAFF. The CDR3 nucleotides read TGTGCCACCAGCAGTCCCGGGACCCCGACCACTGAAGCTTTCTTT.